Each of the 5 T cell receptor beta chains below was sequenced from the same sample in a study of shared clonotypes between healthy human individuals. Clones were sequenced by immunoSEQ multiplex PCR, and TCRdb holds only the in-frame ones, with some missing. The sample gives about 610,000 clones, roughly 97% of which show up once; roughly 0.05% is in the top ten. Source material: naive CD4+ T cells sorted from blood. As for subset: CD45RA+ positively selected. The source of these receptors is a woman in her thirties in good health.

The chain's CDR3 is CAISELGLRGANEQFF. CDR3 bases: TGTGCCATCAGTGAGTTGGGACTTCGAGGCGCCAATGAGCAGTTCTTC. This chain uses TRBV10-3 with TRBJ2-1, with a possible D match to TRBD2 (6 bases). The V end lost 1 base, the J end lost 6 bases, and 16 bases lay between the germline ends. The CDR3 is 16 amino acids. Germline-derived CDR1 and CDR2 are ENHRY and SYGVKD.

The chain has TRBV18 and TRBJ2-3; either TRBD1 or TRBD2 may supply D (6 bases each). Germline CDR1 reads KGHSH; CDR2 reads LQKENI. This CDR3 region has 15 residues. The V end was cut by 2 bases, the J end by 3 bases, with 12 bases between. CDR3 coding DNA: TGTGCCAGCTCACCAAGAGGGGGAGGTACAGATACGCAGTATTTT. It codes for CASSPRGGGTDTQYF.

The rearrangement uses TRBV11-2 and TRBJ2-3; D remains unclear. The germline CDR1 and CDR2 sequences are SGHAT and FQNNGV. Trimming pared 2 bases from V and 0 bases from J, leaving 15 bases between. The CDR3 sequence is 17 residues long. The CDR3 bases are TGTGCCAGCAGCTTATGGTCCGTCGTTACTAGCACAGATACGCAGTATTTT. It is translated as CASSLWSVVTSTDTQYF.

V and J are TRBV11-2 and TRBJ1-4, with a possible D match to TRBD1 (6 bases). The V gene's germline CDR1 is SGHAT and CDR2 FQNNGV. V shed 3 bases and J shed 12 bases, with 11 bases lying between them. This CDR3 region has 12 residues. CDR3 in amino acids: CASSFIEGELFF. CDR3 DNA sequence: TGTGCCAGCAGCTTCATTGAGGGGGAACTGTTTTTT.

The J gene is TRBJ1-6, the V gene TRBV27; 9 bases agree with TRBD1. Germline V gene lookup returns CDR1 MNHEY and CDR2 SMNVEV (reference sequence). The CDR3 has 16 residues. The junction had 14 bases not matched to a gene; V was cut back by 7 bases and J by 10 bases. CDR3 protein: CASTLSGTGTRSPLHF. The CDR3 nucleotides are TGTGCCAGCACCTTAAGCGGGACAGGGACTCGGTCACCCCTCCACTTT.